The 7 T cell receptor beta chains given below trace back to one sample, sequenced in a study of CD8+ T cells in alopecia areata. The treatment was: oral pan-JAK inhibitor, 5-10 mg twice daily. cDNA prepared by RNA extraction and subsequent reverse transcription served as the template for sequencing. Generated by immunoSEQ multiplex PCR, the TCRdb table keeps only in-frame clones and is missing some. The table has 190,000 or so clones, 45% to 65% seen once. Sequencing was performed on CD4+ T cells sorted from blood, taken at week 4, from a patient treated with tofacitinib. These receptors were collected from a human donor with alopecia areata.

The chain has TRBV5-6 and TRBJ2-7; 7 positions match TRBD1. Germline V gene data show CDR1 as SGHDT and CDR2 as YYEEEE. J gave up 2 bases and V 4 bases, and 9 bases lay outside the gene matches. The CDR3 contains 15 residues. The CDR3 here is CASSRLQGFAYEQYF. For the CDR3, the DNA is TGTGCCAGCAGCCGACTACAGGGGTTCGCCTACGAGCAGTACTTC.

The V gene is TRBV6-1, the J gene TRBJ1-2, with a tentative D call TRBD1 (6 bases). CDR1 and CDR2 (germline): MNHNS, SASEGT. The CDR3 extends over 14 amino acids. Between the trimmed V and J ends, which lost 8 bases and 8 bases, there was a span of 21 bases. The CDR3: CASPPLQGPGGYTF. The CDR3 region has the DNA TGTGCCAGCCCTCCATTACAGGGCCCTGGGGGCTACACCTTC.

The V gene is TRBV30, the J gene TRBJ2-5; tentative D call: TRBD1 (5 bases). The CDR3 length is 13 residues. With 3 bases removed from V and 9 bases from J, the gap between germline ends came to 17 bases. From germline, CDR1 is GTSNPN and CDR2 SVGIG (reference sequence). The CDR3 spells CAWRRQPQASQYF. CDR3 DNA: TGTGCCTGGAGGAGACAGCCGCAGGCGTCCCAGTACTTC.

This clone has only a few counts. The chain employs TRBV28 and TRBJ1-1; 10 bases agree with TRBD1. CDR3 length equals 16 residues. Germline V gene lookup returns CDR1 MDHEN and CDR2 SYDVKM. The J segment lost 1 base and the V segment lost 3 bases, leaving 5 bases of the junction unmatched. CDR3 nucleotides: TGTGCCAGCAGTTTTCCCCGGACAGGGGGGAACACTGAAGCTTTCTTT. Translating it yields CASSFPRTGGNTEAFF.

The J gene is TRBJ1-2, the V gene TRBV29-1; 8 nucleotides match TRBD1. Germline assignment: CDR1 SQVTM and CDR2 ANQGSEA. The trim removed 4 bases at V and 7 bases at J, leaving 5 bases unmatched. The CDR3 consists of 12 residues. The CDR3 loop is CSVGTGNAGYTF. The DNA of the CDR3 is TGCAGCGTTGGGACAGGGAATGCTGGCTACACCTTC.

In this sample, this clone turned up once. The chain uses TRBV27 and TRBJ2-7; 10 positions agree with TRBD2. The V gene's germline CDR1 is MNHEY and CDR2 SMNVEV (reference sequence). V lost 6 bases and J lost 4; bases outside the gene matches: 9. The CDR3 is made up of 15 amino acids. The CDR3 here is CASSFRSGGVYEQYF. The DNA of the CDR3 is TGTGCCAGCAGCTTTAGGAGCGGGGGGGTTTACGAGCAGTACTTC.

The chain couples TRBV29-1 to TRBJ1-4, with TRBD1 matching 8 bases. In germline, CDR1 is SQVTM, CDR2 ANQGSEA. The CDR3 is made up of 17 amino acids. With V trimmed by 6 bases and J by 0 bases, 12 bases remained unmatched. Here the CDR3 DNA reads TGCAGCGTCACGACAGGGGCCTGGTCCGCAACTAATGAAAAACTGTTTTTT. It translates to CSVTTGAWSATNEKLFF.